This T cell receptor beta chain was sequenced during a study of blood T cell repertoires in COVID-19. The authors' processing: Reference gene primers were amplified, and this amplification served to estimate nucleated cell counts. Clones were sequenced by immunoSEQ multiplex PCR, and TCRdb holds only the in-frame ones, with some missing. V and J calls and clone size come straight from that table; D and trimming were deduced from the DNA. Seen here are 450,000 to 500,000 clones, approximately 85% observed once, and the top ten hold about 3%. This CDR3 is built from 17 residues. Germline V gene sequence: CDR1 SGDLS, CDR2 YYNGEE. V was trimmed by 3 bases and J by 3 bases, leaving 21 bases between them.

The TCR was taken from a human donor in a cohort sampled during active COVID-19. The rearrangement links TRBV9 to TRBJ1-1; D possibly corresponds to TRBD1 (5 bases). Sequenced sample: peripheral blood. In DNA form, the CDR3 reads TGTGCCAGCAGCGCCCTAGATCGAGTGGTAGGGGACACTGAAGCTTTCTTT. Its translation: CASSALDRVVGDTEAFF.